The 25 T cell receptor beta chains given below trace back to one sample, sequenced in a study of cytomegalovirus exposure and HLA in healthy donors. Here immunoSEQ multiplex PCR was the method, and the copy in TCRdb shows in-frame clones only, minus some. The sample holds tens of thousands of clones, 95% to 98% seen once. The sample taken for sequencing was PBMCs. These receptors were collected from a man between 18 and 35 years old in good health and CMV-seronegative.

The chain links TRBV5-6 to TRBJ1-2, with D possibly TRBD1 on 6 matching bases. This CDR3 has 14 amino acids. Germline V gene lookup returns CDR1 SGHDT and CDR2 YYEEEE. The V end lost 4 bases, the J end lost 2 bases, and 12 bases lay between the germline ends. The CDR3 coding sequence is TGTGCCAGCAGCCCCAGGGGAGTGAACTATGGCTACACCTTC. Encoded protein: CASSPRGVNYGYTF.

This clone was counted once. CDR3 nucleotides: TGCAGCGTTGGGGGAGAGAGAGTGACAGGGGGGCCTGAAGCTTTCTTT. The encoded protein is CSVGGERVTGGPEAFF. This chain uses TRBV29-1 with TRBJ1-1; 9 nucleotides align to TRBD1. Germline CDR1 and CDR2: SQVTM and ANQGSEA. The V gene end was trimmed by 4 bases and the J gene end by 6 bases; junction bases not matched to a gene: 15. This CDR3 region has 16 residues.

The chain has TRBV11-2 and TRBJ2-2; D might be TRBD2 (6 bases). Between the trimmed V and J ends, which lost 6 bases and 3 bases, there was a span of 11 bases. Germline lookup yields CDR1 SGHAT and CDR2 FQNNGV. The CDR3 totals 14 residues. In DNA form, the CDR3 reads TGTGCCAGCAGGGGAGGACTTGACACCGGGGAGCTGTTTTTT. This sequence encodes CASRGGLDTGELFF.

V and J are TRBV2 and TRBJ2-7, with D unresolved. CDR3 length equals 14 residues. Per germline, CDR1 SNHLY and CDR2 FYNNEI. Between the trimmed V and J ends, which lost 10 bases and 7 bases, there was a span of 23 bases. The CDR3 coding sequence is TGTGCCACCGCTCGACTCGGCCCTTTTGGTGAGCAGTACGTC. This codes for CATARLGPFGEQYV.

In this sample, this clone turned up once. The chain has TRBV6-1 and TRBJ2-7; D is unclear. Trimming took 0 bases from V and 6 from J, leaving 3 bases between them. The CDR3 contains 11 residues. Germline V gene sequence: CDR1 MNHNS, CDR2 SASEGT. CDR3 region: CASSEAGEQYF. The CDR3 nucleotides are TGTGCCAGCAGTGAAGCCGGCGAGCAGTACTTC.

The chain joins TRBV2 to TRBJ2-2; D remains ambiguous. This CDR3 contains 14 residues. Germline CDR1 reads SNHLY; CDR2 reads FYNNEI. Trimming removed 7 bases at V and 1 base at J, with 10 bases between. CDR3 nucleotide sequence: TGTGCCAGCAAATCCGTCCTGAACACCGGGGAGCTGTTTTTT. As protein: CASKSVLNTGELFF.

The DNA of the CDR3 is TGTGCCAGCAGTGAAGTGGGCAGGGGTGATGAAAAACTGTTTTTT. This gives the protein CASSEVGRGDEKLFF. This chain links TRBV6-1 with TRBJ1-4, with D perhaps TRBD1 (6 bases). V gave up 1 base and J gave up 6 bases, with 12 bases separating them. Germline CDR1 is MNHNS and CDR2 is SASEGT. The CDR3 is made up of 15 amino acids.

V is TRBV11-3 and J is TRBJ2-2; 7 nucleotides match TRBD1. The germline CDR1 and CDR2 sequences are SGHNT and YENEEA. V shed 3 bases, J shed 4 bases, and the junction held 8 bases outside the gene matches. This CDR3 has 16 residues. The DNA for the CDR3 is TGTGCCAGCAGCTTTTACTCAGGGGGTGGCACCGGGGAGCTGTTTTTT. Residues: CASSFYSGGGTGELFF.

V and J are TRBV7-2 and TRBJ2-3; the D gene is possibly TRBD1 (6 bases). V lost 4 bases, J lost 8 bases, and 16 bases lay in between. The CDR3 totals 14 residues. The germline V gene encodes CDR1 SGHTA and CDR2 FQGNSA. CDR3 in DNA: TGTGCCAGCAGCTCCCCCCACCTAGGGGGTACGCAGTATTTT. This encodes CASSSPHLGGTQYF.

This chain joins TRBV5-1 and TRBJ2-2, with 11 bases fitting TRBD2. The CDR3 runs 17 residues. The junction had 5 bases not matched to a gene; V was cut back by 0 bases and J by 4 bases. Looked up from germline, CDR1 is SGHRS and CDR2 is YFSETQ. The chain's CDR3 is CASSLALAGGVTGELFF. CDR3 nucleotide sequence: TGCGCCAGCAGCTTGGCCCTAGCGGGAGGAGTCACCGGGGAGCTGTTTTTT. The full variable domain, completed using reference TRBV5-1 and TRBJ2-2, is KAGVTQTPRYLIKTRGQQVTLSCSPISGHRSVSWYQQTPGQGLQFLFEYFSETQRNKGNFPGRFSGRQFSNSRSEMNVSTLELGDSALYLCASSLALAGGVTGELFFGEGSRLTVL.

The CDR3 sequence: CAHAGATNEKLFF. CDR3 sequence (DNA): TGTGCCCACGCAGGGGCAACTAATGAAAAACTGTTTTTT. The chain employs TRBV2 and TRBJ1-4; a possible D gene is TRBD1 (6 bases). The length of the CDR3 is 13 residues. Germline V CDR1 and CDR2: SNHLY, FYNNEI. Between the trimmed V and J ends, which lost 11 bases and 0 bases, there was a span of 10 bases.

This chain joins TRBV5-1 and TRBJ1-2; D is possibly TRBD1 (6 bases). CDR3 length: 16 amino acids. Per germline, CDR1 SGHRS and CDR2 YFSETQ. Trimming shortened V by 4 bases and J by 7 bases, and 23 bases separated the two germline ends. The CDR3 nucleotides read TGCGCCAGCAGCGCGGAAGGACAGCGGACAACCGGTGGCTACACCTTC. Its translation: CASSAEGQRTTGGYTF.

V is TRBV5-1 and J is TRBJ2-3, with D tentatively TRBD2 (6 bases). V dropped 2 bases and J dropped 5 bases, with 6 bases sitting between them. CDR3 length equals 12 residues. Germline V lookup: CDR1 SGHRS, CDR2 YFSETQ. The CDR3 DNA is TGCGCCAGCAGCTTCGGGGGAGATACGCAGTATTTT. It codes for CASSFGGDTQYF.

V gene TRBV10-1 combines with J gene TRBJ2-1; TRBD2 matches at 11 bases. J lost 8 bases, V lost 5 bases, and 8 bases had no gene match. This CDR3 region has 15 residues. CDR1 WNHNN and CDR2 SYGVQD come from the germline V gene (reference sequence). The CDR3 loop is CASSKLAGVVDEQFF. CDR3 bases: TGCGCCAGCAGTAAACTAGCGGGAGTTGTCGATGAGCAGTTCTTC.

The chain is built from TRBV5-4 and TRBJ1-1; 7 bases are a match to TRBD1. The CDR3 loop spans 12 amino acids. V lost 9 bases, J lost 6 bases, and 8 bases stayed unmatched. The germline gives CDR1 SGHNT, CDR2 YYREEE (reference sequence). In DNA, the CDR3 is TGTGCCACAATAGACAGGGTACCTGAAGCTTTCTTT. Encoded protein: CATIDRVPEAFF.

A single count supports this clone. The CDR3 DNA reads TGCAGCGTCAGAAACAGGGTTGGCTACACCTTC. Its translation is CSVRNRVGYTF. V and J are TRBV29-1 and TRBJ1-2; a weak D match, TRBD1 (6 bases). Trimming shortened V by 6 bases and J by 7 bases, and 12 bases separated the two germline ends. The CDR3 contains 11 residues. Germline values: CDR1 SQVTM, CDR2 ANQGSEA.

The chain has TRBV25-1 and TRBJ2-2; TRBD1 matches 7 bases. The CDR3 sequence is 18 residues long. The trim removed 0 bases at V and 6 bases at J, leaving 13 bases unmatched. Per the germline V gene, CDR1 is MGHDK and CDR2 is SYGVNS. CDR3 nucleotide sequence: TGTGCCAGCAGTGAATATAGGGGAACAGGGGTCGTAGCCGGGGAGCTGTTTTTT. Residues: CASSEYRGTGVVAGELFF. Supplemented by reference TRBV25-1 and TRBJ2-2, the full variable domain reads EADIYQTPRYLVIGTGKKITLECSQTMGHDKMYWYQQDPGMELHLIHYSYGVNSTEKGDLSSESTVSRIRTEHFPLTLESARPSHTSQYLCASSEYRGTGVVAGELFFGEGSRLTVL.

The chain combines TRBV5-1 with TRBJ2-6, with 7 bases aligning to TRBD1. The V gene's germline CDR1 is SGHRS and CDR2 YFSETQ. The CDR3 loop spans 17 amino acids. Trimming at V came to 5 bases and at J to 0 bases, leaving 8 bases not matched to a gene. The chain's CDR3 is CASSPGTANSGANVLTF. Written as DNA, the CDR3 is TGCGCCAGCAGTCCCGGGACAGCAAACTCTGGGGCCAACGTCCTGACTTTC.

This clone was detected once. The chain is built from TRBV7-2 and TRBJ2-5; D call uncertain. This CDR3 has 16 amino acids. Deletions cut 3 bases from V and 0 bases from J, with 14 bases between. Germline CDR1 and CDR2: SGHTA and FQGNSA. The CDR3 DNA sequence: TGTGCCAGCAGCTTTGCCCCAGGCGTGTACCAAGAGACCCAGTACTTC. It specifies CASSFAPGVYQETQYF.

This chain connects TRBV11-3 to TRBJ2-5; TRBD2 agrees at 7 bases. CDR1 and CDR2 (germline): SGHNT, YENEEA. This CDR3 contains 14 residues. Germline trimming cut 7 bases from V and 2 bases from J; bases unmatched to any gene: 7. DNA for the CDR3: TGTGCCAGCACCTCGGGGGACTATCAAGAGACCCAGTACTTC. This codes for CASTSGDYQETQYF.

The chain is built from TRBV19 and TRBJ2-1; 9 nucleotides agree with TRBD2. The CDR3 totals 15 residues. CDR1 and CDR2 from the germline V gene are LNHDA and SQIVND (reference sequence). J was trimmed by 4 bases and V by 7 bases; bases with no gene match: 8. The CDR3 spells CASNVAAGGYNEQFF. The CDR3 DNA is TGTGCCAGTAATGTCGCAGCGGGAGGTTACAATGAGCAGTTCTTC.

The chain's CDR3 is CASSEEAGVSHEQFF. The DNA for the CDR3 is TGTGCCAGCAGTGAGGAAGCGGGAGTTTCCCATGAGCAGTTCTTC. The chain combines TRBV2 with TRBJ2-1; 8 bases agree with TRBD2. The CDR3 extends over 15 amino acids. Trimming removed 3 bases from V and 8 bases from J; junction bases left unmatched: 9. Germline-derived CDR1 and CDR2 are SNHLY and FYNNEI.

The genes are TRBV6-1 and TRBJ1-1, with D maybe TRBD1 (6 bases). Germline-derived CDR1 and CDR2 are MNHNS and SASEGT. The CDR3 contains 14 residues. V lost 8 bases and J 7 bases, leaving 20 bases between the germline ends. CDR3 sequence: CASGRGARQIEAFF. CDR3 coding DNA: TGTGCCAGCGGGCGGGGGGCGAGGCAGATTGAAGCTTTCTTT.

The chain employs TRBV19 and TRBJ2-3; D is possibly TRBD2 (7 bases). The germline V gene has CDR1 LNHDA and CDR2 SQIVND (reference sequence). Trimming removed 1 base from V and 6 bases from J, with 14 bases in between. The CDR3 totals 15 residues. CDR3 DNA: TGTGCCAGTAGTATAGTATCGGGGGGCGGGGATACGCAGTATTTT. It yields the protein CASSIVSGGGDTQYF.

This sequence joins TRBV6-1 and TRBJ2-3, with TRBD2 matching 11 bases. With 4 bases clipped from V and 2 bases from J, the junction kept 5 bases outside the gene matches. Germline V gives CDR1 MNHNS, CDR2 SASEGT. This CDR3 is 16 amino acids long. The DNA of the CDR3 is TGTGCCAGCAGTGTAGCGGGAGGGCCCATCACAGATACGCAGTATTTT. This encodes CASSVAGGPITDTQYF.